A selection of T cell receptor beta chains follows, all from one sample in a study of cytomegalovirus exposure and HLA in healthy donors. The data were produced by immunoSEQ multiplex PCR, yet TCRdb's version contains in-frame clones alone and is incomplete. The table records about 79,000 clones, 70% to 85% of them present only once. What was sequenced was PBMCs. These TCRs come from a man aged 55 to 70 in good health and CMV-seronegative. Both conserved end residues are part of each CDR3. D genes are given only for firm matches. Where a row states a size, it is once, few, many or the class of an expanded clone; other rows omit it.

TRBJ2-1	TRBD2	NA	TRBV5-4	CASSWGLAEHNEQFF	TGTGCCAGCAGCTGGGGACTAGCGGAACACAATGAGCAGTTCTTC
TRBJ2-7	NA	few	TRBV28	CASSSRAWGQHEQYF	TGTGCCAGCAGCTCACGTGCGTGGGGGCAGCACGAGCAGTACTTC
TRBJ2-3	TRBD1	once	TRBV28	CASSLGRGPDTQYF	TGTGCCAGCAGTTTAGGCAGGGGGCCAGATACGCAGTATTTT
TRBJ1-5	NA	few	TRBV27	CASLTIEVVEQPQHF	TGTGCCAGCCTCACGATTGAGGTAGTAGAACAGCCCCAGCATTTT
TRBJ2-2	NA	NA	TRBV25-1	CASSALGGLFF	TGTGCCAGCAGTGCCCTAGGTGGGCTGTTTTTT
TRBJ2-1	TRBD2	once	TRBV7-2	CASSQERDHHNEQFF	TGTGCCAGCAGCCAGGAGCGGGATCACCACAATGAGCAGTTCTTC
TRBJ2-3	TRBD2	few	TRBV5-6	CASSPRLAGGPHTQYF	TGTGCCAGCAGCCCAAGACTAGCGGGGGGGCCACATACGCAGTATTTT
TRBJ1-5	NA	NA	TRBV5-5	CASSSEGNQPQHF	TGTGCCAGCAGCTCAGAGGGTAATCAGCCCCAGCATTTT
TRBJ2-6	NA	NA	TRBV18	CASSPGVAAGANVLTF	TGTGCCAGCTCACCCGGGGTTGCGGCTGGGGCCAACGTCCTGACTTTC
TRBJ2-2	NA	NA	TRBV7-7	CASSFRETGELFF	TGTGCCAGCAGCTTTCGGGAAACCGGGGAGCTGTTTTTT
TRBJ2-1	NA	NA	TRBV6-6	CASSFSNNEQFF	TGTGCCAGCAGTTTCTCCAACAATGAGCAGTTCTTC
TRBJ1-2	NA	NA	TRBV5-6	CASSHQGPPRYGYTF	TGTGCCAGCAGTCACCAGGGCCCGCCGCGATATGGCTACACCTTC
TRBJ2-3	NA	NA	TRBV10-2	CASSGLFGGNSTDTQYF	TGCGCCAGCAGTGGACTTTTCGGAGGGAATAGCACAGATACGCAGTATTTT
TRBJ2-3	NA	few	TRBV7-9	CASSLQEKDTQYF	TGTGCCAGCTCTCTACAGGAGAAAGATACGCAGTATTTT
TRBJ2-7	TRBD1	NA	TRBV4-1	CASSQDTRQGSYEQYF	TGCGCCAGCAGCCAAGACACGAGACAGGGGTCCTACGAGCAGTACTTC
TRBJ2-7	TRBD1	NA	TRBV7-9	CASSPTGEGGQYF	TGTGCCAGCAGTCCAACAGGGGAAGGGGGGCAGTACTTC
TRBJ2-3	NA	NA	TRBV5-4	CASSLGGAYTDTQYF	TGTGCCAGCAGCTTGGGGGGAGCTTACACAGATACGCAGTATTTT
TRBJ2-7	NA	NA	TRBV30	CAWRERQAPYEQYF	TGTGCCTGGAGGGAAAGACAGGCACCCTACGAGCAGTACTTC
TRBJ1-2	NA	NA	TRBV19	CASSTPSDGSNGYTF	TGTGCCAGTAGTACCCCCAGCGATGGGTCGAATGGCTACACCTTC
TRBJ1-3	NA	NA	TRBV29-1	CSVDDTGNTIYF	TGCAGCGTTGACGACACGGGAAACACCATATATTTT
TRBJ2-5	TRBD1	NA	TRBV14	CASSRGQGETQYF	TGTGCCAGCAGCCGAGGACAGGGGGAGACCCAGTACTTC
TRBJ2-7	TRBD2	NA	TRBV4-1	CASSSTFGASGRYEQYF	TGCGCCAGCAGCAGTACTTTCGGGGCTAGCGGGAGGTACGAGCAGTACTTC
TRBJ2-2	TRBD1	NA	TRBV5-1	CASSRDSSNTGELFF	TGCGCCAGCAGCCGGGACAGTTCGAACACCGGGGAGCTGTTTTTT
TRBJ2-5	NA	few	TRBV14	CASSQTYPHFKETQYF	TGTGCCAGCAGCCAGACTTACCCCCACTTTAAAGAGACCCAGTACTTC
TRBJ1-3	NA	NA	TRBV9	CASSVGGASSGNTIYF	TGTGCCAGCAGCGTAGGCGGCGCGAGCTCTGGAAACACCATATATTTT
TRBJ1-1	NA	NA	TRBV10-3	CAISEYQGTEAFF	TGTGCCATCAGTGAGTATCAGGGGACTGAAGCTTTCTTT
TRBJ2-7	NA	NA	TRBV7-9	CASSSKGRTYEQYF	TGTGCCAGCAGCTCAAAAGGGAGAACCTACGAGCAGTACTTC
TRBJ1-1	TRBD1	NA	TRBV28	CASRSTGGKSPNTEAFF	TGTGCCAGCCGATCTACAGGGGGCAAGTCCCCGAACACTGAAGCTTTCTTT
TRBJ2-7	TRBD1	NA	TRBV7-2	CASRATGVRSGEQYF	TGTGCCAGCAGAGCCACAGGGGTGAGGTCAGGCGAGCAGTACTTC
TRBJ2-3	NA	NA	TRBV29-1	CSVSGLDKYTDTQYF	TGCAGCGTCTCGGGACTTGACAAGTACACAGATACGCAGTATTTT
TRBJ2-7	NA	few	TRBV6-6	CASSPGTYEQYF	TGTGCCAGCAGTCCGGGGACCTACGAGCAGTACTTC
TRBJ2-3	NA	NA	TRBV5-1	CASSQSDDTQYF	TGCGCCAGCAGCCAATCAGATGATACGCAGTATTTT
TRBJ2-7	TRBD1	once	TRBV10-3	CAISGGGQGVSGTREQYF	TGTGCCATCAGTGGGGGGGGACAGGGGGTTAGCGGGACAAGGGAGCAGTACTTC
TRBJ2-3	NA	once	TRBV11-2	CASSLGLKAGDTQYF	TGTGCCAGCAGCTTAGGTCTGAAGGCGGGAGATACGCAGTATTTT
TRBJ2-1	TRBD1	NA	TRBV19	CASSIGTGEVNEQFF	TGTGCCAGTAGTATCGGGACAGGGGAAGTCAATGAGCAGTTCTTC
TRBJ1-1	NA	once	TRBV6-4	CASSEGRNTEAFF	TGTGCCAGCAGTGAAGGGAGGAACACTGAAGCTTTCTTT
TRBJ1-5	NA	NA	TRBV9	CASSLGGGQPQHF	TGTGCCAGCAGCCTCGGGGGGGGCCAGCCCCAGCATTTT
TRBJ1-1	TRBD1	NA	TRBV9	CASSVGGQDSVNTEAFF	TGTGCCAGCAGCGTAGGGGGACAGGATTCGGTGAACACTGAAGCTTTCTTT
TRBJ2-7	TRBD2	NA	TRBV28	CASSLHFSGGASYEQYF	TGTGCCAGCAGTCTCCATTTTAGCGGGGGGGCCTCGTACGAGCAGTACTTC
TRBJ2-3	TRBD2	few	TRBV4-1	CASSHLGLAGGPRSQSTDTQYF	TGCGCCAGCAGCCACCTGGGACTAGCGGGAGGGCCGAGGTCCCAAAGCACAGATACGCAGTATTTT
TRBJ2-3	TRBD2	once	TRBV7-2	CASSPRTRNLGDTQYF	TGTGCCAGCAGCCCCCGGACTAGAAATTTGGGCGATACGCAGTATTTT
TRBJ2-7	TRBD1	NA	TRBV7-9	CASSSVEDRAYEQYF	TGTGCCAGCAGCTCCGTAGAGGACAGGGCCTACGAGCAGTACTTC
TRBJ2-7	NA	NA	TRBV10-3	CAISESTGQYF	TGTGCCATCAGTGAGTCTACAGGGCAGTACTTC
TRBJ1-5	NA	NA	TRBV9	CASSVGPDSNQPQHF	TGTGCCAGCAGCGTAGGCCCAGATAGCAATCAGCCCCAGCATTTT
TRBJ2-1	NA	NA	TRBV10-2	CASSERGSYNEQFF	TGCGCCAGCAGTGAGCGGGGGAGTTACAATGAGCAGTTCTTC
TRBJ1-1	NA	NA	TRBV7-2	CASSLRGGQRDTEAFF	TGTGCCAGCAGCCTTCGGGGGGGGCAGCGGGACACTGAAGCTTTCTTT
TRBJ2-2	NA	NA	TRBV2	CASSLGGGRSGELFF	TGTGCCAGCAGTTTGGGCGGGGGCAGGTCCGGGGAGCTGTTTTTT
TRBJ2-1	NA	NA	TRBV5-1	CASSLAPRSYNEQFF	TGCGCCAGCAGCTTGGCTCCCAGGTCCTACAATGAGCAGTTCTTC
TRBJ2-2	TRBD1	NA	TRBV9	CASETRGPTGELFF	TGTGCCAGCGAGACCAGGGGGCCGACCGGGGAGCTGTTTTTT
TRBJ2-3	TRBD2	NA	TRBV10-1	CASSEFLSGTSGGQDTQYF	TGCGCCAGCAGTGAGTTCCTGTCCGGGACTAGCGGGGGTCAGGATACGCAGTATTTT
TRBJ2-7	TRBD1	NA	TRBV4-2	CASSPTGDYEQYF	TGTGCCAGCAGCCCGACAGGGGACTACGAGCAGTACTTC
TRBJ2-1	TRBD2	NA	TRBV28	CASRSGTSGEVEQFF	TGTGCCAGCAGGTCCGGGACTAGCGGGGAAGTTGAGCAGTTCTTC
TRBJ2-7	NA	NA	TRBV25-1	CASSGHYEQYF	TGTGCCAGCAGTGGGCACTACGAGCAGTACTTC
TRBJ2-7	TRBD2	NA	TRBV4-3	CASSQGLAETYEQYF	TGCGCCAGCAGCCAAGGACTAGCGGAGACCTACGAGCAGTACTTC